Following are 25 T cell receptor beta chains from one sample sequenced in a study of STAT5B mutations in CD4+ large granular lymphocyte leukemia. TCRdb keeps only in-frame clones here, not all; method: immunoSEQ multiplex PCR. The table has under 25,000 clones, 60% to 80% seen once. Source material: CD4+ T cells from blood buffy coats. The source is a human donor in good health.

The count of this clone is one. The chain is built from TRBV6-1 and TRBJ2-7; a possible D gene is TRBD1 (5 bases). The CDR3 runs 14 residues. Germline V gene lookup returns CDR1 MNHNS and CDR2 SASEGT. With 0 bases removed from V and 6 bases from J, the gap between germline ends came to 12 bases. CDR3 sequence reads: CASSEATDSVEQYF. The CDR3 nucleotides read TGTGCCAGCAGTGAAGCGACTGACAGCGTCGAGCAGTACTTC.

Only one count was recorded for this clone. The V call is TRBV19, the J call TRBJ1-5; TRBD1 might be the D (5 bases). The CDR3 runs to 16 residues. Trimming took 1 base from V and 1 from J, leaving 11 bases between them. Germline CDR1 and CDR2: LNHDA and SQIVND (reference sequence). This CDR3 reads CASSIVAGISNQPQHF. CDR3 nucleotide sequence: TGTGCCAGTAGTATAGTGGCAGGGATAAGCAATCAGCCCCAGCATTTT.

The table lists this clone with a count of one. V and J are TRBV19 and TRBJ2-1; maybe TRBD2 (5 bases). CDR3 length: 17 residues. Trimming shortened V by 5 bases and J by 7 bases, and 24 bases separated the two germline ends. CDR1 is LNHDA, CDR2 SQIVND, per germline (reference sequence). CDR3 region: CASSVRAGLADWNEQFF. CDR3 nucleotides: TGTGCCAGTAGTGTGAGGGCGGGCCTCGCGGATTGGAATGAGCAGTTCTTC.

This clone was seen a few times. The genes are TRBV10-3 and TRBJ1-2; D is undetermined. There are 12 residues in the CDR3. The V gene's germline CDR1 is ENHRY and CDR2 SYGVKD. V gave up 6 bases and J gave up 4 bases, with 9 bases separating them. The CDR3 spells CAISPSGYGYTF. The CDR3, as DNA: TGTGCCATCAGCCCCTCGGGCTATGGCTACACCTTC.

This clone was counted a few times. The chain is built from TRBV27 and TRBJ2-1; D gene unclear. Germline V gene lookup returns CDR1 MNHEY and CDR2 SMNVEV (reference sequence). CDR3 length: 12 residues. V was pared by 6 bases and J by 3 bases, with 6 bases between. CDR3: CASRSDYNEQFF. CDR3 nucleotide sequence: TGTGCCAGCAGAAGCGACTACAATGAGCAGTTCTTC.

For this clone: The junction does not match germline at one end; this may be a read error. The chain carries TRBV7-8 and TRBJ1-2, with D perhaps TRBD1 (6 bases). CDR1 and CDR2 (germline): SGHVS, FQNEAQ. This CDR3 has 14 amino acids. Here the CDR3 reads CACSLADSYYGYTF. The CDR3, as DNA: TGTGCCTGCAGCTTAGCGGACAGTTACTATGGCTACACCTTC.

This clone has more than one count but fewer than ten. The chain employs TRBV2 and TRBJ1-2; D remains ambiguous. V lost 5 bases and J lost 3, with 10 bases in between. The CDR3 totals 13 residues. The germline CDR1 and CDR2 sequences are SNHLY and FYNNEI. The DNA for the CDR3 is TGTGCCAGCAGTACCGACACTTACTATGGCTACACCTTC. It is translated as CASSTDTYYGYTF.

This clone appeared a single time. The chain combines TRBV15 with TRBJ1-6, with a weak D call TRBD1 (5 bases). The CDR3 is 15 amino acids. Germline V gene lookup returns CDR1 LNHNV and CDR2 YYDKDF (reference sequence). V lost 7 bases and J 6 bases, leaving 16 bases between the germline ends. CDR3 DNA sequence: TGTGCCACCACCTTGGGGGGAGGCGGTAATTCACCCCTCCACTTT. It yields the protein CATTLGGGGNSPLHF.

The table lists this clone with a count of one. The V gene is TRBV10-3, the J gene TRBJ1-6; D uncertain. Looked up from germline, CDR1 is ENHRY and CDR2 is SYGVKD. Trimming shortened V by 4 bases and J by 10 bases, and 14 bases separated the two germline ends. The CDR3 sequence is 14 residues long. CDR3 region: CAISVENGGSPLHF. The CDR3 DNA reads TGTGCCATCAGTGTGGAGAACGGTGGATCACCCCTCCACTTT.

V gene TRBV28 combines with J gene TRBJ1-5; no definite D call. Germline V gene data show CDR1 as MDHEN and CDR2 as SYDVKM. V lost 1 base, J lost 0 bases, and 13 bases lay in between. The CDR3 extends over 17 amino acids. The CDR3 is CASSLFGQINSNQPQHF. CDR3 in DNA: TGTGCCAGCAGTTTATTCGGGCAGATAAATAGCAATCAGCCCCAGCATTTT.

The chain joins TRBV11-2 to TRBJ2-5; D unclear. CDR1 and CDR2 from the germline V gene are SGHAT and FQNNGV. Trimming removed 2 bases from V and 2 bases from J, with 9 bases in between. The CDR3 extends over 14 amino acids. CDR3 residues: CASSLWPEQETQYF. The CDR3 DNA is TGTGCCAGCAGCTTATGGCCAGAACAAGAGACCCAGTACTTC. The variable domain in full, with the rest retrieved from reference TRBV11-2 and TRBJ2-5, is EAGVAQSPRYKIIEKRQSVAFWCNPISGHATLYWYQQILGQGPKLLIQFQNNGVVDDSQLPKDRFSAERLKGVDSTLKIQPAKLEDSAVYLCASSLWPEQETQYFGPGTRLLVL.

The chain joins TRBV28 to TRBJ2-7; 13 bases map to TRBD2. The CDR3 totals 15 residues. Germline V lookup: CDR1 MDHEN, CDR2 SYDVKM. Trimming cost V 6 bases and J 3 bases; bases outside gene matches: 5. The CDR3 region has the DNA TGTGCCAGCAGACCGGGACTAGCGGGAATCTACGAGCAGTACTTC. It translates to CASRPGLAGIYEQYF. Full variable domain (rest looked up from reference TRBV28 and TRBJ2-7): DVKVTQSSRYLVKRTGEKVFLECVQDMDHENMFWYRQDPGLGLRLIYFSYDVKMKEKGDIPEGYSVSREKKERFSLILESASTNQTSMYLCASRPGLAGIYEQYFGPGTRLTVT.

This sequence joins TRBV28 and TRBJ1-4, with D possibly matching TRBD1 (5 bases). The length of the CDR3 is 15 residues. Between the trimmed V and J ends, which lost 5 bases and 8 bases, there was a span of 18 bases. CDR1 and CDR2 (germline): MDHEN, SYDVKM. CDR3 amino acids: CASSRRREGWEKLFF. The CDR3 DNA is TGTGCCAGCAGTCGGCGGAGAGAGGGGTGGGAAAAACTGTTTTTT.

The V call is TRBV2, the J call TRBJ1-2; D possibly corresponds to TRBD1 (6 bases). V was pared by 5 bases and J by 0 bases, with 16 bases between. CDR3 length: 16 residues. Germline CDR1 SNHLY, CDR2 FYNNEI. CDR3 region: CASSTGTVAANYGYTF. CDR3 in DNA: TGTGCCAGCAGTACAGGGACGGTGGCGGCTAACTATGGCTACACCTTC. Drawing the rest from reference TRBV2 and TRBJ1-2, the complete variable domain is EPEVTQTPSHQVTQMGQEVILRCVPISNHLYFYWYRQILGQKVEFLVSFYNNEISEKSEIFDDQFSVERPDGSNFTLKIRSTKLEDSAMYFCASSTGTVAANYGYTFGSGTRLTVV.

The chain combines TRBV4-2 with TRBJ2-1, with 11 bases lining up with TRBD1. Germline loops: CDR1 LGHNA, CDR2 YNFKEQ. V gave up 3 bases and J gave up 7 bases; unmatched junction bases: 5. The CDR3 extends over 15 amino acids. Here the CDR3 DNA reads TGTGCCAGCAGCCACCCGGGACAGGGGGGGAATGAGCAGTTCTTC. Its protein product is CASSHPGQGGNEQFF.

This rearrangement joins TRBV7-3 to TRBJ2-7, with D tentatively TRBD1 (6 bases). The CDR3 contains 13 residues. In germline, CDR1 is SGHTA, CDR2 FQGTGA. With 10 bases removed from V and 3 bases from J, the gap between germline ends came to 16 bases. Here the CDR3 DNA reads TGTGCCACCAACAGGGCCCGTAACTACGAGCAGTACGTC. Translated: CATNRARNYEQYV.

V is TRBV5-6 and J is TRBJ1-6; D may be TRBD1 (5 bases). The CDR3 extends over 15 amino acids. Germline V CDR1 and CDR2: SGHDT, YYEEEE. Trimming took off 3 bases at V and 8 bases at J, with 15 bases between the two ends. The CDR3 loop is CASSYDSPRDSPLHF. For the CDR3, the DNA is TGTGCCAGCAGCTACGACAGTCCCCGGGATTCACCCCTCCACTTT.

The chain couples TRBV7-8 to TRBJ1-5; no clear D gene. The CDR3 sequence is 14 residues long. V was pared by 5 bases and J by 9 bases, with 17 bases between. The germline CDR1 and CDR2 sequences are SGHVS and FQNEAQ. In DNA, the CDR3 is TGTGCCAGCAGCCCCGCTTTAGATGCGGCGCCCCAGCATTTT. Protein sequence: CASSPALDAAPQHF.

The chain recombines TRBV7-2 with TRBJ1-5; no clear D gene. Germline-derived CDR1 and CDR2 are SGHTA and FQGNSA. Trimming took 2 bases from V and 4 from J, leaving 6 bases between them. The CDR3 has 13 residues. The CDR3 is CASSLRYNQPQHF. For the CDR3, the DNA is TGTGCCAGCAGCTTACGTTATAATCAGCCCCAGCATTTT.

Comment on this clone: One end of the junction varies from germline; a read error may be responsible. The genes are TRBV7-7 and TRBJ2-5; 7 bases map to TRBD2. This CDR3 region has 16 residues. Germline-derived CDR1 and CDR2 are SSHAT and FNYEAQ (reference sequence). For the CDR3, the DNA is TGTGCTAGCAGCCCCTTAGGGTGGGCGGGGGAAGAGACCCAGTACTTC. This gives the protein CASSPLGWAGEETQYF. The full variable domain, completed using reference TRBV7-7 and TRBJ2-5, is GAGVSQSPRYKVTKRGQDVTLRCDPISSHATLYWYQQALGQGPEFLTYFNYEAQPDKSGLPSDRFSAERPEGSISTLTIQRTEQRDSAMYRCASSPLGWAGEETQYFGPGTRLLVL.

Remarks on this clone: One end of the junction is discordant with germline, which a read error may explain. Within the sample, other DNA sequences also encode this same CDR3. V gene TRBV11-3 combines with J gene TRBJ2-1; 15 bases map to TRBD2. Germline V gene lookup returns CDR1 SGHNT and CDR2 YENEEA. This CDR3 region has 16 residues. The CDR3 nucleotides read TGTGCCAGTAGCTTCGGACTAGCGGGAGGGCGGCGCGAGCAGTTCTTC. Translation: CASSFGLAGGRREQFF.

This chain uses TRBV27 with TRBJ2-1, with a weak D call TRBD2 (6 bases). Germline V lookup: CDR1 MNHEY, CDR2 SMNVEV (reference sequence). The V gene lost 3 bases and the J gene lost 10 bases, with 13 bases spanning the gap. This CDR3 region has 13 residues. In nucleotides, the CDR3 is TGTGCCAGCAGTTTCTCCACCGCGGGGGAGCAGTTCTTC. It specifies CASSFSTAGEQFF.

The J gene is TRBJ2-6, the V gene TRBV6-1; 9 bases map to TRBD2. The V segment lost 0 bases and the J segment 0 bases; nucleotides outside the gene matches: 6. Germline CDR1 reads MNHNS; CDR2 reads SASEGT. The CDR3 runs 19 residues. CDR3 DNA: TGTGCCAGCAGTGAAGCTCGGCTAGCGGGAAGCTCTGGGGCCAACGTCCTGACTTTC. This translates into CASSEARLAGSSGANVLTF.

The rearrangement uses TRBV6-5 and TRBJ1-4, with unresolved D. CDR1 and CDR2 (germline): MNHEY, SVGAGI. The V end lost 6 bases, the J end lost 1 base, and 9 bases lay between the germline ends. This CDR3 is 14 amino acids long. The CDR3 protein is CASRQARTNEKLFF. DNA of the CDR3: TGTGCCAGCAGGCAAGCAAGAACTAATGAAAAACTGTTTTTT.

This clone was counted a few times. The chain has TRBV19 and TRBJ1-1; D remains ambiguous. Germline V CDR1 and CDR2: LNHDA, SQIVND (reference sequence). This CDR3 has 13 residues. V shed 9 bases and J shed 4 bases, with 15 bases lying between them. CDR3 loop: CASQNRRTTEAFF. CDR3 DNA: TGTGCCAGCCAGAATCGGAGAACCACTGAAGCTTTCTTT. Full variable domain (outside the CDR3, taken from reference TRBV19 and TRBJ1-1): DGGITQSPKYLFRKEGQNVTLSCEQNLNHDAMYWYRQDPGQGLRLIYYSQIVNDFQKGDIAEGYSVSREKKESFPLTVTSAQKNPTAFYLCASQNRRTTEAFFGQGTRLTVV.